This passage covers 29 T cell receptor beta chains from one sample sequenced in a study of synovial regulatory T cells in juvenile arthritis. Sequencing was performed with immunoSEQ multiplex PCR; in TCRdb, only in-frame clones are kept and a portion is missing. There are over 9,000 clones in the sample, with under 2.5% held by the top ten. Specimen: Treg cells from blood. The subset denotes: remaining (HLA-DR-negative) circulating blood Treg cells. The receptors were sampled from a donor aged 2-30 years with juvenile idiopathic arthritis.

V and J are TRBV27 and TRBJ2-2; the D gene TCRdb calls, TRBD2, cannot be checked with no DNA. Germline CDR1 and CDR2: MNHEY and SMNVEV (reference sequence). There are 11 residues in the CDR3. DNA for this receptor is not on file. The CDR3 protein is CASSNYGELFF.

The CDR3 loop is CASTDDEGRGTDTQYF. The chain carries TRBV7-9 and TRBJ2-3; TCRdb's D call, TRBD2, is unchecked because there is no DNA. The CDR3 contains 16 residues. No DNA sequence is on record. CDR1 and CDR2 from the germline V gene are SEHNR and FQNEAQ (reference sequence).

This clone is medium-sized by frequency. The chain couples TRBV2 to TRBJ2-7; the TRBD1 assignment by TCRdb is unverifiable without DNA. The germline CDR1 and CDR2 sequences are SNHLY and FYNNEI. The CDR3 runs 12 residues. No coding sequence is recorded. CDR3 loop: CASSGGRYEQYF.

This chain connects TRBV19 to TRBJ2-7; TCRdb lists TRBD1, though no DNA is available to test this call. Germline V gives CDR1 LNHDA, CDR2 SQIVND (reference sequence). The CDR3 extends over 15 amino acids. DNA for this receptor is not on file. This CDR3 is CASRPQGLPTYEQYF.

This sequence joins TRBV7-9 and TRBJ2-3. CDR3 length equals 15 residues. No DNA appears here. From germline, CDR1 is SEHNR and CDR2 FQNEAQ (reference sequence). CDR3: CASSLGSLQADTQYF.

The chain carries TRBV9 and TRBJ1-1. Germline CDR1 reads SGDLS; CDR2 reads YYNGEE. This CDR3 contains 12 residues. No DNA is given. CDR3 region: CASKGMNTEAFF.

The chain has TRBV7-6 and TRBJ1-2; TCRdb designates TRBD1, a call that cannot be tested without DNA. The CDR3 length is 17 residues. DNA is not on record. Germline CDR1 SGHVS, CDR2 FNYEAQ. CDR3 region: CASSVGGWGQRFYGYTF.

This clone is classed as medium-sized by frequency. The rearrangement uses TRBV6-6 and TRBJ1-3; TCRdb calls TRBD1, which cannot be checked without DNA. Per the germline V gene, CDR1 is MNHNY and CDR2 is SVGAGI (reference sequence). This CDR3 region has 15 residues. No DNA sequence was recorded. This CDR3 is CASSYSTVSGNTIYF.

V usage is TRBV6-1 and J usage is TRBJ2-7; TCRdb gives TRBD2 as the D gene, but with no DNA this cannot be confirmed. Germline loops: CDR1 MNHNS, CDR2 SASEGT. This CDR3 is 15 amino acids long. No DNA is given. CDR3 protein: CASTGGGTSGYEQYF.

The chain combines TRBV5-1 with TRBJ2-2; the TRBD1 assignment by TCRdb is unverifiable without DNA. Germline values: CDR1 SGHRS, CDR2 YFSETQ. The CDR3 sequence is 13 residues long. There is no recorded DNA. The CDR3 reads CASSPQGTGELFF.

V usage is TRBV19 and J usage is TRBJ1-2; TCRdb calls TRBD1, which cannot be checked without DNA. This CDR3 comprises 13 residues. No DNA has been recorded. Germline CDR1 is LNHDA and CDR2 is SQIVND (reference sequence). CDR3 amino acids: CASRTASSYGYTF.

By frequency, this clone registers large (0.1 to 1%). The rearrangement links TRBV10-3 to TRBJ2-3; TCRdb's D call, TRBD2, is unchecked because there is no DNA. Germline V CDR1 and CDR2: ENHRY, SYGVKD. The length of the CDR3 is 12 residues. Only the protein is on record. The CDR3 reads CAISESGRAQYF.

This clone registers medium-sized by frequency. The chain uses TRBV19 and TRBJ1-5; the TCRdb D gene call, TRBD1, has no DNA to confirm it. The CDR3 length is 15 residues. There is no recorded DNA. CDR1 and CDR2 from the germline V gene are LNHDA and SQIVND (reference sequence). The CDR3 loop reads CASSFRGDWGQPQHF.

The rearrangement uses TRBV5-1 and TRBJ2-7; TCRdb lists TRBD2, though no DNA is available to test this call. The CDR3 contains 16 residues. The DNA sequence is not available. Germline CDR1 and CDR2: SGHRS and YFSETQ. CDR3 in amino acids: CASRRESGSLSYEQYF.

The chain recombines TRBV7-9 with TRBJ2-7; TCRdb outputs TRBD1, but without DNA this stays unchecked. The germline V gene has CDR1 SEHNR and CDR2 FQNEAQ (reference sequence). There are 14 residues in the CDR3. No nucleotide data were recorded. CDR3 residues: CASSLAYRESEQYF.

The chain couples TRBV9 to TRBJ1-4; the TCRdb call, TRBD1, lacks DNA for checking. The CDR3 contains 14 residues. The DNA sequence is not available. In germline, CDR1 is SGDLS, CDR2 YYNGEE. The CDR3 loop reads CASSVQGIGEKLFF.

This clone shows up as medium-sized by frequency. The rearrangement joins TRBV2 to TRBJ2-2. The CDR3 contains 14 residues. The nucleotide record is missing. CDR1 is SNHLY and CDR2 is FYNNEI in the germline V gene. CDR3 region: CAGGRLSNTGELFF.

V usage is TRBV18 and J usage is TRBJ1-2. The CDR3 contains 14 residues. No coding sequence is recorded. Germline CDR1 is KGHSH and CDR2 is LQKENI. The CDR3: CASSPPGTLYGYTF.

The chain has TRBV7-2 and TRBJ1-2. The CDR3 consists of 14 residues. A DNA sequence was not provided. CDR1 is SGHTA and CDR2 is FQGNSA in the germline V gene. The CDR3 protein is CASSSGLRVPGYTF.

The genes are TRBV9 and TRBJ2-5; without DNA, the TCRdb call of TRBD1 cannot be checked. The CDR3 sequence is 15 residues long. The DNA is unrecorded. The germline CDR1 and CDR2 sequences are SGDLS and YYNGEE. The CDR3 spells CASSPRTSLGETQYF.

The V and J genes are TRBV11-2 and TRBJ2-6. The CDR3 consists of 16 residues. DNA is not on record. Germline V gene data show CDR1 as SGHAT and CDR2 as FQNNGV. This CDR3 is CASSSGTSSGANVLTF.

This clone is classed as large by frequency. This chain links TRBV6-5 with TRBJ1-4; the TCRdb D gene call, TRBD1, has no DNA to confirm it. Germline V lookup: CDR1 MNHEY, CDR2 SVGAGI. This CDR3 comprises 14 residues. A DNA sequence was not provided. The CDR3 spells CASSDRGRGEKLFF.

The rearrangement links TRBV10-3 to TRBJ2-7; TCRdb's assignment of TRBD2 cannot be checked, as there is no DNA. Germline V gene lookup returns CDR1 ENHRY and CDR2 SYGVKD. CDR3 size: 14 residues. DNA was not recorded. The CDR3 sequence is CAISELKGAYEQYF.

The chain joins TRBV30 to TRBJ2-3; as DNA is missing, the TRBD2 call by TCRdb cannot be tested. There are 15 residues in the CDR3. The DNA sequence is not available. Germline V gene data show CDR1 as GTSNPN and CDR2 as SVGIG (reference sequence). This chain's CDR3 is CAWSVLGGDTDTQYF.

This sequence joins TRBV7-6 and TRBJ2-1. This CDR3 has 11 residues. No coding sequence is recorded. The germline gives CDR1 SGHVS, CDR2 FNYEAQ. CDR3 sequence: CASTNDRRQFF.

Frequency places this clone as medium-sized. The chain recombines TRBV6-1 with TRBJ1-4. The germline V gene has CDR1 MNHNS and CDR2 SASEGT. The length of the CDR3 is 17 residues. Only the protein is available. Here the CDR3 reads CASSEALRQGHNEKLFF.

In terms of frequency, this clone is medium-sized (0.01 to 0.1%). This sequence joins TRBV19 and TRBJ1-1. Germline V gene sequence: CDR1 LNHDA, CDR2 SQIVND (reference sequence). The CDR3 sequence is 12 residues long. DNA was not recorded. CDR3: CASTARGTEAFF.

The gene calls are TRBV25-1 and TRBJ1-6. The CDR3 covers 14 residues. Nucleotide data are not available. From germline, CDR1 is MGHDK and CDR2 SYGVNS. CDR3 protein: CASRSGALYSPLHF.

The chain links TRBV4-3 to TRBJ2-3; TCRdb lists TRBD2, though no DNA is available to test this call. The germline V gene has CDR1 LGHNA and CDR2 YSLEER. The CDR3 is 16 amino acids. DNA is not recorded here. The CDR3 here is CASSQGGGMGTDTQYF.